The table lists the clone carrying this T cell receptor beta chain with a few counts. This specimen belongs to a study of identical twins. TCRdb re-analysed the 5' RACE reads in MiXCR, keeping a single row per CDR3 protein. The sample shows 500,000 to 600,000 distinct CDR3 sequences, approximately 22% of them seen only once. V dropped 10 bases and J dropped 2 bases, with 11 bases sitting between them. Germline V lookup: CDR1 MDHEN, CDR2 SYDVKM. This CDR3 is 13 amino acids long. These data are also associated with another study on T cells expressing NK-cell markers. That source notes: Seven of the eight sequenced donors were classified as HCMV-seropositive, and one was classified as seronegative.

The genes are TRBV28 and TRBJ2-2; D gene unclear. The receptor's source is a woman aged 18 to 35 in good health. What was sequenced was CD4+ T cells sorted from blood. This CDR3 is CATPTHNTGELFF. The CDR3 DNA is TGTGCCACCCCCACGCATAACACCGGGGAGCTGTTTTTT.